These T cell receptor beta chains were read from a single sample in a study of cytomegalovirus exposure and HLA in healthy donors. Profiled with immunoSEQ multiplex PCR; TCRdb holds only in-frame clones, not every one. The data contain tens of thousands of clones, about 80% of them seen just once; the ten biggest clones take up 1.3% to 1.5%. The sample was PBMCs. Source of these receptors: a male donor in good health and CMV-seronegative. Each CDR3 is given with its conserved first and last residue. A D gene is named only where the DNA matches it firmly. Size is omitted from some rows. Given values are once, few, many or a class for expanded clones.

TRBV6-1,-,TRBD1,TRBJ1-1,TGTGCCAGCAGCGTGGACAGGGAGGATCCTGAAGCTTTCTTT,CASSVDREDPEAFF
TRBV11-2,-,TRBD1,TRBJ1-4,TGTGCCAGCAGCCCCCGGGACAGGAGGTCAGAAGAAAAACTGTTTTTT,CASSPRDRRSEEKLFF
TRBV5-1,-,TRBD2,TRBJ2-3,TGCGCCAGCAGCTACGGGAGCGGGGGACCACAGGATACGCAGTATTTT,CASSYGSGGPQDTQYF
TRBV5-6,-,-,TRBJ2-2,TGTGCCAGCAGCTTGAAGGACCGGGGTGTTACCGGGGAGCTGTTTTTT,CASSLKDRGVTGELFF
TRBV9,-,TRBD2,TRBJ2-5,TGTGCCAGCGGGGGGGCTAGCGGGCAACAAGAGACCCAGTACTTC,CASGGASGQQETQYF
TRBV4-1,few,-,TRBJ1-5,TGCGCCAGCAGCGCGTTGGGGGTCACGGGAGGGAATCAGCCCCAGCATTTT,CASSALGVTGGNQPQHF
TRBV5-1,-,TRBD1,TRBJ1-1,TGCGCCAGCAGCGCCGGGACAGTTGAAGCTTTCTTT,CASSAGTVEAFF
TRBV7-8,-,-,TRBJ1-1,TGTGCCAGCAGCCCCGCGATCACTGAAGCTTTCTTT,CASSPAITEAFF
TRBV4-3,few,TRBD1,TRBJ1-6,TGCGCCAGCAGCCAAGTCAGGGGGCTAAATTCACCCCTCCACTTT,CASSQVRGLNSPLHF
TRBV28,-,-,TRBJ2-1,TGTGCCAGCAGTGAGGGCGGGGCGGGGAATGAGCAGTTCTTC,CASSEGGAGNEQFF
TRBV19,-,TRBD1,TRBJ1-1,TGTGCCAGTTCCCAGGGGGTGAACACTGAAGCTTTCTTT,CASSQGVNTEAFF
TRBV6-5,-,-,TRBJ1-1,TGTGCCAGCAGTAGCGGGAACACTGAAGCTTTCTTT,CASSSGNTEAFF
TRBV19,once,-,TRBJ1-1,TGTGCCAGTAGTATAAGCAGGGACACTGAAGCTTTCTTT,CASSISRDTEAFF
TRBV7-2,few,TRBD1,TRBJ1-2,TGTGCCAGCAGCTTCGTTCAGGGGGCTCTTGGCTACACCTTC,CASSFVQGALGYTF
TRBV19,once,TRBD1,TRBJ2-7,TGTGCCAGTAGTTCCGAGGGACAGGGGACGAGCGAGCAGTACTTC,CASSSEGQGTSEQYF
TRBV11-2,-,TRBD1,TRBJ1-2,TGTGCCAGCAGCATGACAGGGTTCGGCTACACCTTC,CASSMTGFGYTF
TRBV15,-,-,TRBJ1-5,TGTGCCACCAGCAGAGCCATGTACAGGCCGTACAATCAGCCCCAGCATTTT,CATSRAMYRPYNQPQHF
TRBV7-2,few,TRBD1,TRBJ1-2,TGTGCCAGCAGCTTATCGCCGGGACAGGGGAACTATGGCTACACCTTC,CASSLSPGQGNYGYTF
TRBV7-9,-,TRBD2,TRBJ2-5,TGTGCCAGCAGCCTGACTAGCGGGGGGGCCGGAGAGACCCAGTACTTC,CASSLTSGGAGETQYF
TRBV30,-,-,TRBJ1-3,TGTGCCTGGGGGGGGTCACTCAGGGTAGTTTCTGGAAACACCATATATTTT,CAWGGSLRVVSGNTIYF
TRBV28,-,-,TRBJ1-1,TGTGCCACTAAAGACAGGAACACTGAAGCTTTCTTT,CATKDRNTEAFF
TRBV7-2,-,TRBD1,TRBJ1-3,TGTGCCAGCAGCCCGGAGGGGGCCCTCTCTGGAAACACCATATATTTT,CASSPEGALSGNTIYF
TRBV9,-,TRBD1,TRBJ1-5,TGTGCCAGCAGCGTCGGGACAGGCGGAGGTCAGCCCCAGCATTTT,CASSVGTGGGQPQHF
TRBV6-6,-,TRBD1,TRBJ2-2,TGTGCCAGCAGACACGGGACAGGGGACACCGGGGAGCTGTTTTTT,CASRHGTGDTGELFF
TRBV20-1,-,-,TRBJ1-6,TGCAGTGCTAACAGGGATTCACCCCTCCACTTT,CSANRDSPLHF
TRBV28,few,-,TRBJ1-5,TGTGCCAGCAGTTTATGGGGGTGGGGACAAGATAGCAATCAGCCCCAGCATTTT,CASSLWGWGQDSNQPQHF
TRBV5-6,-,TRBD1,TRBJ1-2,TGTGCCAGCAGCTTCCAGGGGGCGCAAGGCTATGGCTACACCTTC,CASSFQGAQGYGYTF
TRBV28,-,TRBD2,TRBJ2-2,TGTGCCAGCAGTCCGCCACTAGCGCTTACCGGGGAGCTGTTTTTT,CASSPPLALTGELFF
TRBV6-5,-,-,TRBJ2-7,TGTGCCAGCAGGCCGGGACACAGCTACGAGCAGTACTTC,CASRPGHSYEQYF
TRBV10-3,-,-,TRBJ2-1,TGTGCCATCAGTCCGGGAGTTTCCTACAATGAGCAGTTCTTC,CAISPGVSYNEQFF
TRBV5-1,-,TRBD2,TRBJ2-5,TGCGCCAGCAGCCGTCGGGGGGGCCGGGAGACCCAGTACTTC,CASSRRGGRETQYF
TRBV7-9,-,-,TRBJ2-1,TGTGCCAGCAGCTTTGAGGGGGGGGAGCAGTTCTTC,CASSFEGGEQFF
TRBV6-6,few,-,TRBJ1-1,TGTGCCAGCAAGTCGTCCGGACAGCCGAACACTGAAGCTTTCTTT,CASKSSGQPNTEAFF
TRBV28,-,-,TRBJ1-1,TGTGCCAGCAGTGCCCTGACTGCCGAAGCTTTCTTT,CASSALTAEAFF
TRBV13,-,-,TRBJ2-7,TGTGCCAGCAGTCGTGGACGGGAGAGCTCCTACGAGCAGTACTTC,CASSRGRESSYEQYF
TRBV29-1,-,TRBD2,TRBJ2-3,TGCAGCGCAGAAGGGGAGATCTCGGCGGGAGTGTCAGATACGCAGTATTTT,CSAEGEISAGVSDTQYF
TRBV27,once,-,TRBJ2-1,TGTGCCAGCAGTCCCCTTTTAACGGTAGTTGCGGATGAGCAGTTCTTC,CASSPLLTVVADEQFF
TRBV5-1,-,TRBD2,TRBJ2-5,TGCGCCAGCATCCCGGGACTAGCCCTACAAGAGACCCAGTACTTC,CASIPGLALQETQYF
TRBV6-5,few,-,TRBJ2-7,TGTGCCAGCGGGGAGGTTCGTTCCTACGAGCAGTACTTC,CASGEVRSYEQYF
TRBV10-3,-,TRBD1,TRBJ2-1,TGTGCCATCAGTCGACAGGGGGCAGGAGGAGATGAGCAGTTCTTC,CAISRQGAGGDEQFF
TRBV19,-,-,TRBJ1-1,TGTGCCAGTACCCTACGAGAAATGAACACTGAAGCTTTCTTT,CASTLREMNTEAFF
TRBV28,-,-,TRBJ2-3,TGTGCCAGCAGTTTCTCCAGTCACACAGATACGCAGTATTTT,CASSFSSHTDTQYF
TRBV7-9,once,-,TRBJ1-1,TGTGCCAGCAGCCAGACAGGCAACCTCATGAACACTGAAGCTTTCTTT,CASSQTGNLMNTEAFF
TRBV6-6,-,TRBD1,TRBJ1-6,TGTGCCAGCAGTTACCGGGACAGGGGGAATTCACCCCTCCACTTT,CASSYRDRGNSPLHF
TRBV4-3,-,TRBD1,TRBJ1-1,TGCGCCAGCAGCCGGAACTACAGGGGACTTACTGAAGCTTTCTTT,CASSRNYRGLTEAFF
TRBV21-1,-,-,TRBJ1-3,TGTGCCAGCCGCATAGACAGGGCCAGCTCTGGAAACACCATATATTTT,CASRIDRASSGNTIYF
TRBV11-2,-,TRBD2,TRBJ2-1,TGTGCCAGCAGCGCCCGACTAGCGGCAGAGAAAAACAATGAGCAGTTCTTC,CASSARLAAEKNNEQFF
TRBV18,-,TRBD1,TRBJ2-4,TGTGCCAGCTCACCTATCGGGGACAGTGACATTCAGTACTTC,CASSPIGDSDIQYF
TRBV28,-,TRBD1,TRBJ2-7,TGTGCCAGCAGTCTGTATGGACAGGGGACCTACGAGCAGTACTTC,CASSLYGQGTYEQYF
TRBV11-2,-,-,TRBJ1-1,TGTGCCAGCAGCTTAGTAGGAGGGTTTGGGACTGAAGCTTTCTTT,CASSLVGGFGTEAFF
TRBV5-1,-,TRBD2,TRBJ2-1,TGCGCCAGCAGCTCCCACACTAGCGGGGCTCCCTACAATGAGCAGTTCTTC,CASSSHTSGAPYNEQFF
TRBV7-9,-,-,TRBJ2-3,TGTGCCAGCAGCGCCAGCACTCTAGGCACAGATACGCAGTATTTT,CASSASTLGTDTQYF
TRBV6-1,-,TRBD1,TRBJ2-7,TGTGCCAGCAGCTCCGGGACAGGGGGCGCCTACGAGCAGTACTTC,CASSSGTGGAYEQYF
TRBV28,-,-,TRBJ1-3,TGTGCCAGCAGTTTAGCGACTGCCTCTGGAAACACCATATATTTT,CASSLATASGNTIYF
TRBV5-6,few,TRBD1,TRBJ1-5,TGTGCCAGCAGTCTGCGGGACAGATCTTCTCAGCCCCAGCATTTT,CASSLRDRSSQPQHF
TRBV6-4,-,-,TRBJ1-1,TGTGCCAGCAGTGCTTCGGACAGCCCGTTCACTGAAGCTTTCTTT,CASSASDSPFTEAFF
TRBV27,-,TRBD1,TRBJ2-7,TGTGCCAGCAGTCTGTATGGACAGGTCGGTAGGGCTGAGCGACCTTACGAGCAGTACTTC,CASSLYGQVGRAERPYEQYF
TRBV4-1,-,TRBD1,TRBJ2-7,TGCGCCAGCAGCCCCGGGACAGGGTCGTACGAGCAGTACTTC,CASSPGTGSYEQYF